The present T cell receptor beta chain was sequenced within a study of shared clonotypes between healthy human individuals. In the study overall: Contributing individuals were two females and a few males aged 18 to 49. Findings and limits, study-wide: Genetic and exposure-history diversity was limited by the small donor number.

Regarding this clone: The antigen is not known. A much larger clone lies a single base off, so this may be a read error.

Genomic DNA (from each subset) was split evenly across several immunoSEQ plates. Profiled with immunoSEQ multiplex PCR; TCRdb holds only in-frame clones, not every one. Found here are about 480,000 clones, over 60% of them singletons; the top ten hold about an eighth. This CDR3 comprises 12 residues. Germline lookup yields CDR1 ENHRY and CDR2 SYGVKD. With 6 bases removed from V and 2 bases from J, the gap between germline ends came to 4 bases. Sequenced input: PBMCs. This chain uses TRBV10-3 with TRBJ2-2; D call uncertain. This TCR was sampled from a woman aged 40 to 50 in good health. Some clones in this sample may be carry-over from other donors' samples. The chain's CDR3 is CAISLNTGELFF. CDR3 sequence (DNA): TGTGCCATCAGCCTCAACACCGGGGAGCTGTTTTTT.